The sequence of this T cell receptor beta chain was determined in a study of cytomegalovirus exposure and HLA in healthy donors (TCRdb year 2017). Describing the broader study: According to a later analysis, one platform produced both the approximately 110 validation repertoires and the 670 or so repertoires of the first cohort. The study aimed to test whether cataloging public T cell receptors could reveal signatures of past pathogen exposure. Along with the roughly 710-subject first cohort, a separate validation cohort of over a hundred different subjects was used. To predict cytomegalovirus infection status, the study combined high-throughput TCR immunosequencing, statistical association of individual TCRs with disease status, and machine learning. Results and caveats for the whole study, not just this receptor: While some public TCRs were present in many individuals, most TCR sequences turned up only very rarely across donors. In vitro tests confirmed that three of the cytomegalovirus-associated TCR beta chains recognize cytomegalovirus antigens. A later analysis found that TCRs clustered in the first cohort also tended to co-occur in the 120 validation repertoires, with about 94% of cluster scores above 0. It was suggested by the authors that the approach could potentially be generalized to other disease states and immunological phenotypes. A total of about 180 TCR beta chains were listed by the study as associated with cytomegalovirus. The classifier was reported to diagnose cytomegalovirus status with high specificity and sensitivity in both the original and validation cohorts. All 120 or so repertoires were used to score co-occurrence in the validation cohort in a later analysis, because that analysis had no HLA typing for the cohort.

As regards this clone: What antigen it recognizes has not been identified. No much larger clone exists at a distance of one base, and base qualities are not known.

Reading from cysteine to phenylalanine, the CDR3 counts 12 amino acids. The retained sequence is limited to the CDR3, 36 bases, with the frame set at the first base. Separate from the roughly 700-subject first cohort, the validation cohort of about 110 subjects was the group to which the donors belonged. Receptor amplification or capture employed the immunoSEQ multiplex PCR assay. In the paper's pipeline: To diagnose cytomegalovirus status from the catalog of TCR beta chain sequences, a statistical classification framework was built. TCRdb provides this immuneACCESS table in a form limited to in-frame rearrangements. Some clones are lacking; in checked studies, under half of them reflect an unresolved V gene, and why the rest are absent is not known. Clonal size and the V and J genes are those of that table, whereas D and trimming came from the DNA. For this sample the table gives 120,000 or so clones, of which around 90% were detected only once. About 2% of the sample lies in the top ten.

This clonotype originated in a woman between 18 and 30 years old in good health and CMV-seronegative. The sample comprised PBMCs. Here the chain combines TRBV21-1 and TRBJ1-3; the table gives TRBD1 as D, unverified against the DNA. TRBV21-1 is a known pseudogene. The DNA reads TGTGCCCCCGGCCAGGGGAGAAACACCATATATTTT. It translates as CAPGQGRNTIYF.